One sample yielded the 2 T cell receptor beta chains listed below, sequenced in a study of blood T cell repertoires in COVID-19. TCRdb's table, derived via immunoSEQ multiplex PCR, lists solely in-frame clones and lacks some. Of some 320,000 clones in the sample, 89% were seen once. Sequencing used PBMCs or T cells enriched from blood (not recorded which). These receptors all come from a man aged 60 to 75 who had recovered from COVID-19.

The chain is built from TRBV10-3 and TRBJ1-2; 7 bases are shared with TRBD1. The germline CDR1 and CDR2 sequences are ENHRY and SYGVKD. With V trimmed by 6 bases and J by 2 bases, 3 bases remained unmatched. There are 13 residues in the CDR3. CDR3: CAIRGGQNYGYTF. The CDR3, as DNA: TGTGCCATCAGGGGGGGACAGAACTATGGCTACACCTTC.

J is TRBJ2-6 and V is TRBV7-9; 8 nucleotides match TRBD1. Germline CDR1 and CDR2: SEHNR and FQNEAQ (reference sequence). V dropped 5 bases and J dropped 4; count of bases not matched to a gene: 7. CDR3 length: 16 residues. The CDR3 region is CASSIGQGSGANVLTF. Here the CDR3 DNA reads TGTGCCAGCAGCATTGGACAGGGATCAGGGGCCAACGTCCTGACTTTC.